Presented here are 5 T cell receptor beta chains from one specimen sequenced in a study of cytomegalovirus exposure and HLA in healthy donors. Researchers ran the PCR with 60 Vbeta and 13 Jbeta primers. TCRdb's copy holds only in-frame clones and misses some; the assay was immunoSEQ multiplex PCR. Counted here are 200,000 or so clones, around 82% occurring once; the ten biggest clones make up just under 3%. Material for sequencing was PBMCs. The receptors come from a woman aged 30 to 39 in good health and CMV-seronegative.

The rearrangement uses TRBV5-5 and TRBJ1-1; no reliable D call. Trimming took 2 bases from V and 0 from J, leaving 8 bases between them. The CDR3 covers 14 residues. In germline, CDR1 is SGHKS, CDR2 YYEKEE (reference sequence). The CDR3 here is CASSFGQMNTEAFF. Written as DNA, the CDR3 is TGTGCCAGCAGCTTTGGGCAAATGAACACTGAAGCTTTCTTT.

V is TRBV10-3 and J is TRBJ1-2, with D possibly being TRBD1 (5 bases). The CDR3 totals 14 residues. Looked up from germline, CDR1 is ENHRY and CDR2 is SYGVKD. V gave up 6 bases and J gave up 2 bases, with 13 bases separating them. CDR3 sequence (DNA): TGTGCCATCAGAAGTGACAGTAAGAACTATGGCTACACCTTC. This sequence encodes CAIRSDSKNYGYTF.

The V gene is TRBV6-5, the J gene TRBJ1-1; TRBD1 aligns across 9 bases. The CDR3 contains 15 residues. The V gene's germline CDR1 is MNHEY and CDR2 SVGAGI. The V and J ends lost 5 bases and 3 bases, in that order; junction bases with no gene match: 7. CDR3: CASSPSGQGYTEAFF. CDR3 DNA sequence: TGTGCCAGCAGTCCCTCGGGACAGGGTTACACTGAAGCTTTCTTT.

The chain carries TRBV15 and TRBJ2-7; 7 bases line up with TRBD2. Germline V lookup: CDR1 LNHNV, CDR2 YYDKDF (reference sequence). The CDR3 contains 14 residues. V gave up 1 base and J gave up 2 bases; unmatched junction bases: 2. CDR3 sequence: CATSRVGGTYEQYF. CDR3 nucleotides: TGTGCCACCAGCAGAGTGGGGGGGACCTACGAGCAGTACTTC. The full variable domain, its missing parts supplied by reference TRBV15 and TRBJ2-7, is DAMVIQNPRYQVTQFGKPVTLSCSQTLNHNVMYWYQQKSSQAPKLLFHYYDKDFNNEADTPDNFQSRRPNTSFCFLDIRSPGLGDTAMYLCATSRVGGTYEQYFGPGTRLTVT.

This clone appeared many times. CDR3 nucleotides: TGCGCCAGCAGCCAAGAGGTGACAGGGTACACAGATACGCAGTATTTT. Residues: CASSQEVTGYTDTQYF. V is TRBV4-1 and J is TRBJ2-3; TRBD1 aligns across 7 bases. V gave up 0 bases and J gave up 2 bases; unmatched junction bases: 5. CDR1 is MGHRA and CDR2 is YSYEKL in the germline V gene. The CDR3 spans 16 residues.